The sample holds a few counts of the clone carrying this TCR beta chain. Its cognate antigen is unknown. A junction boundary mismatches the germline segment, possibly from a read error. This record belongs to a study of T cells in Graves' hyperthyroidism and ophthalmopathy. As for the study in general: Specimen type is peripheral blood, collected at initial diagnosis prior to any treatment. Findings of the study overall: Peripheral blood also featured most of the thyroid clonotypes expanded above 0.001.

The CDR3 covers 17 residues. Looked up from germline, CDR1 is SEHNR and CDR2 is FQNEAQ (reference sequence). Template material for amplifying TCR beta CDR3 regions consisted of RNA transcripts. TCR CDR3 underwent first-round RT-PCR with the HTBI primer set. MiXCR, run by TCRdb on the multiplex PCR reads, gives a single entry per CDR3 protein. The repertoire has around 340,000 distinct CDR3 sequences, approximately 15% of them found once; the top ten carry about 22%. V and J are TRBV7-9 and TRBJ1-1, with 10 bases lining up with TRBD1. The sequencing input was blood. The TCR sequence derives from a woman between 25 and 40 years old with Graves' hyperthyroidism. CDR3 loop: CANSLGGTGALNTEAFF. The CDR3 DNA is TGTGCCAACAGCTTAGGGGGGACAGGGGCCTTAAACACTGAAGCTTTCTTT.